A single sample gave rise to the 30 T cell receptor beta chains below, sequenced in a study of shared clonotypes between healthy human individuals. The protocol was immunoSEQ multiplex PCR, while the TCRdb copy is restricted to in-frame clones and leaves out a portion. The sample has some 2,000,000 clones; roughly 95% are singletons. The sequenced sample was naive CD4+ T cells sorted from blood. As for subset: CD45RA+ positively selected. Every receptor here comes from a man between 18 and 35 years old in good health.

The chain links TRBV4-1 to TRBJ2-1; 10 bases align to TRBD2. With 4 bases clipped from V and 9 bases from J, the junction kept 9 bases outside the gene matches. CDR1 and CDR2 from the germline V gene are MGHRA and YSYEKL. The CDR3 is made up of 15 amino acids. CDR3 DNA sequence: TGCGCCAGCAGCCCCGCCGGGACTAGCGCTTCTGAGCAGTTCTTC. This translates into CASSPAGTSASEQFF.

The chain couples TRBV18 to TRBJ2-7; D might be TRBD1 (6 bases). The germline CDR1 and CDR2 sequences are KGHSH and LQKENI. The V end was cut by 2 bases, the J end by 6 bases, with 8 bases between. There are 12 residues in the CDR3. CDR3 amino acids: CASSPGTSEQYF. The CDR3 DNA follows: TGTGCCAGCTCACCAGGGACATCCGAGCAGTACTTC.

The chain uses TRBV11-2 and TRBJ2-7, with 9 bases that match TRBD2. The V and J ends lost 3 bases and 4 bases, in that order; junction bases with no gene match: 4. The CDR3 has 14 residues. Germline lookup yields CDR1 SGHAT and CDR2 FQNNGV. CDR3 nucleotide sequence: TGTGCCAGCAGCTTTAGCGGGAGACTGTACGAGCAGTACTTC. Its protein is CASSFSGRLYEQYF.

The V call is TRBV18, the J call TRBJ2-5; tentatively, D is TRBD1 (5 bases). Trimming stripped 0 bases from V and 2 bases from J, with 10 bases between. CDR1 KGHSH and CDR2 LQKENI come from the germline V gene. This CDR3 is 15 amino acids long. In nucleotides, the CDR3 is TGTGCCAGCTCACCACCCAATGCAGGGCAAGAGACCCAGTACTTC. As protein: CASSPPNAGQETQYF.

J is TRBJ2-1 and V is TRBV5-1; D remains unclear. Germline values: CDR1 SGHRS, CDR2 YFSETQ. CDR3 length: 13 amino acids. The V and J ends lost 0 bases and 8 bases respectively, with 9 bases between them. CDR3 sequence (DNA): TGCGCCAGCAGCTTGGTCGGTTGGGATGAGCAGTTCTTC. Amino acids: CASSLVGWDEQFF.

Worth noting for this clone: Additional DNA sequences in this sample encode the identical CDR3. This chain joins TRBV5-4 and TRBJ1-1; D is undetermined. CDR3 length: 14 amino acids. Germline V gene sequence: CDR1 SGHNT, CDR2 YYREEE (reference sequence). V dropped 3 bases and J dropped 1 base, with 10 bases sitting between them. The CDR3 DNA reads TGTGCCAGCAGCTCTCCGACTGCGAACACTGAAGCTTTCTTT. Translated, it gives CASSSPTANTEAFF. The whole variable domain, filled in from reference TRBV5-4 and TRBJ1-1, reads ETGVTQSPTHLIKTRGQQVTLRCSSQSGHNTVSWYQQALGQGPQFIFQYYREEENGRGNFPPRFSGLQFPNYSSELNVNALELDDSALYLCASSSPTANTEAFFGQGTRLTVV.

The chain employs TRBV6-6 and TRBJ1-3, with D perhaps matching TRBD1 (5 bases). CDR3 length: 15 amino acids. Germline V gene data show CDR1 as MNHNY and CDR2 as SVGAGI (reference sequence). Trimming removed 4 bases from V and 1 base from J, with 11 bases in between. The CDR3 DNA reads TGTGCCAGCAGTTTTCTGACAGCGTCTGGAAACACCATATATTTT. It specifies CASSFLTASGNTIYF.

This rearrangement joins TRBV28 to TRBJ2-7, with TRBD2 as a possible D gene (6 bases). In germline, CDR1 is MDHEN, CDR2 SYDVKM. V was clipped by 1 base and J by 1 base, with 11 bases between them. The CDR3 is made up of 15 amino acids. The CDR3 spells CASSLYGGESYEQYF. CDR3 nucleotide sequence: TGTGCCAGCAGTTTATACGGGGGTGAATCCTACGAGCAGTACTTC.

The chain links TRBV5-4 to TRBJ1-2; D perhaps matches TRBD1 (6 bases). Per germline, CDR1 SGHNT and CDR2 YYREEE (reference sequence). CDR3 length: 15 residues. V dropped 4 bases and J dropped 0 bases, with 13 bases sitting between them. The CDR3 DNA follows: TGTGCCAGCAGCCCTCCGACAGGAGCTAACTATGGCTACACCTTC. It codes for CASSPPTGANYGYTF.

The chain links TRBV4-3 to TRBJ2-1; D is perhaps TRBD2 (6 bases). Trimming cost V 0 bases and J 4 bases, with 19 bases left between them. The germline CDR1 and CDR2 sequences are LGHNA and YSLEER. The length of the CDR3 is 18 residues. The DNA for the CDR3 is TGCGCCAGCAGCCAAGAGGCCCCCGGGACTTACAGATACAATGAGCAGTTCTTC. Its translation: CASSQEAPGTYRYNEQFF.

This chain connects TRBV4-1 to TRBJ1-4; D not certain. In germline, CDR1 is MGHRA, CDR2 YSYEKL. The CDR3 covers 13 residues. Trimming took off 3 bases at V and 8 bases at J, with 10 bases between the two ends. The CDR3 DNA reads TGCGCCAGCAGCCAGGGCCCAAGGGAAAAACTGTTTTTT. It codes for CASSQGPREKLFF.

The CDR3 bases are TGTGCCAGCAGTGAGCAGGACTCCTACGAGCAGTACTTC. Translated, it gives CASSEQDSYEQYF. The chain is built from TRBV6-1 and TRBJ2-7, with unresolved D. This CDR3 spans 13 amino acids. Germline loops: CDR1 MNHNS, CDR2 SASEGT. Between the trimmed V and J ends, which lost 3 bases and 0 bases, there was a span of 6 bases.

The chain links TRBV28 to TRBJ2-3; no firm D call. Germline CDR1 and CDR2: MDHEN and SYDVKM. The CDR3 totals 12 residues. The germline V and J ends were trimmed by 10 bases and 2 bases, with 10 bases remaining between them. Here the CDR3 reads CATRWSTDTQYF. The CDR3 coding sequence is TGTGCCACCCGATGGTCCACAGATACGCAGTATTTT.

This clone turned up a few times. This chain uses TRBV11-2 with TRBJ1-6; unclear D gene. Trimming took 2 bases from V and 5 from J, leaving 4 bases between them. Germline V gives CDR1 SGHAT, CDR2 FQNNGV. CDR3 length: 13 amino acids. CDR3 DNA sequence: TGTGCCAGCAGCTTAAAGGATAATTCACCCCTCCACTTT. It encodes CASSLKDNSPLHF. Full variable domain (outside the CDR3, taken from reference TRBV11-2 and TRBJ1-6): EAGVAQSPRYKIIEKRQSVAFWCNPISGHATLYWYQQILGQGPKLLIQFQNNGVVDDSQLPKDRFSAERLKGVDSTLKIQPAKLEDSAVYLCASSLKDNSPLHFGNGTRLTVT.

CDR3 DNA sequence: TGTGCCAGCTCAACGGCTAGTCAAGAGACCCAGTACTTC. It codes for CASSTASQETQYF. V and J are TRBV18 and TRBJ2-5; D is undetermined. V gave up 5 bases and J gave up 2 bases, with 9 bases separating them. From germline, CDR1 is KGHSH and CDR2 LQKENI. The CDR3 covers 13 residues.

Comment on this clone: The same CDR3 can be traced to other DNA sequences in this sample. The rearrangement joins TRBV5-1 to TRBJ2-3; D ambiguous. The CDR3 length is 14 residues. Germline-derived CDR1 and CDR2 are SGHRS and YFSETQ. V lost 3 bases, J lost 0 bases, and 8 bases lay in between. CDR3 bases: TGCGCCAGCAGCTCTGGCACTAGCACAGATACGCAGTATTTT. Protein sequence: CASSSGTSTDTQYF.

This clone appeared once. The same CDR3 arises from other DNA sequences in this sample as well. The genes are TRBV7-2 and TRBJ2-1; no reliable D call. Between the trimmed V and J ends, which lost 5 bases and 2 bases, there was a span of 7 bases. From germline, CDR1 is SGHTA and CDR2 FQGNSA. The CDR3 sequence is 13 residues long. In DNA, the CDR3 is TGTGCCAGCAGCCCTAGAACCTACAATGAGCAGTTCTTC. It specifies CASSPRTYNEQFF. The full variable domain, in which reference TRBV7-2 and TRBJ2-1 provide the parts outside the CDR3, is GAGVSQSPSNKVTEKGKDVELRCDPISGHTALYWYRQSLGQGLEFLIYFQGNSAPDKSGLPSDRFSAERTGGSVSTLTIQRTQQEDSAVYLCASSPRTYNEQFFGPGTRLTVL.

The rearrangement links TRBV6-6 to TRBJ1-1, with 9 bases matching TRBD1. The V segment lost 5 bases and the J segment 6 bases; nucleotides outside the gene matches: 10. The CDR3 has 15 amino acids. Looked up from germline, CDR1 is MNHNY and CDR2 is SVGAGI (reference sequence). Here the CDR3 reads CASSAHPGTGSEAFF. DNA for the CDR3: TGTGCCAGCAGTGCGCACCCCGGGACAGGGTCTGAAGCTTTCTTT.

The chain is built from TRBV7-9 and TRBJ2-2; 11 bases line up with TRBD2. The CDR3 has 15 residues. Losses at the gene ends were 5 bases for V and 3 bases for J; bases not matched to a gene: 2. In germline, CDR1 is SEHNR, CDR2 FQNEAQ (reference sequence). CDR3 nucleotides: TGTGCCAGCAGCCCGACTAGCGGGGACACCGGGGAGCTGTTTTTT. Its translation: CASSPTSGDTGELFF.

The chain is built from TRBV7-2 and TRBJ2-3, with TRBD2 identical over 8 bases. The CDR3 contains 14 residues. Germline loops: CDR1 SGHTA, CDR2 FQGNSA. Germline trimming cut 1 base from V and 8 bases from J; bases unmatched to any gene: 5. The chain's CDR3 is CASSLGREGGTQYF. Written as DNA, the CDR3 is TGTGCCAGCAGCTTAGGACGGGAGGGAGGTACGCAGTATTTT.

This clone was counted a few times. The chain employs TRBV7-8 and TRBJ1-2; 7 bases map to TRBD1. The CDR3 extends over 13 amino acids. J lost 4 bases, V lost 5 bases, and 4 bases had no gene match. The germline V gene encodes CDR1 SGHVS and CDR2 FQNEAQ. CDR3 sequence (DNA): TGTGCCAGCAGCCTCACAGGGGCCTATGGCTACACCTTC. This sequence encodes CASSLTGAYGYTF.

This chain links TRBV5-8 with TRBJ2-4, with D tentatively TRBD2 (5 bases). V lost 0 bases and J lost 12, with 7 bases in between. Germline V CDR1 and CDR2: SGHTS, YDEGEE. CDR3 length: 11 amino acids. CDR3 nucleotide sequence: TGTGCCAGCAGCTTGGGAGGGTATCAGTACTTC. Encoded protein: CASSLGGYQYF. Full variable domain (outside the CDR3, taken from reference TRBV5-8 and TRBJ2-4): EAGVTQSPTHLIKTRGQQATLRCSPISGHTSVYWYQQALGLGLQFLLWYDEGEERNRGNFPPRFSGRQFPNYSSELNVNALELEDSALYLCASSLGGYQYFGAGTRLSVL.

The rearrangement uses TRBV19 and TRBJ1-6; D gene unclear. The V gene's germline CDR1 is LNHDA and CDR2 SQIVND (reference sequence). The CDR3 runs 14 residues. The V and J ends lost 8 bases and 6 bases respectively, with 14 bases between them. The DNA of the CDR3 is TGTGCCAGTGGACCAGGCGGAATTAATTCACCCCTCCACTTT. This sequence encodes CASGPGGINSPLHF.

The chain uses TRBV30 and TRBJ1-6, with D possibly TRBD1 on 6 matching bases. Germline values: CDR1 GTSNPN, CDR2 SVGIG (reference sequence). Trimming pared 2 bases from V and 14 bases from J, leaving 37 bases between. The CDR3 extends over 20 amino acids. Written as DNA, the CDR3 is TGTGCCTGGAGTACGATTCCGGGGCACGTGGGGACAAGTGGTTTTTTCTCCCTCCACTTT. It encodes CAWSTIPGHVGTSGFFSLHF.

The chain uses TRBV2 and TRBJ2-7, with 8 bases lining up with TRBD2. After removal of 4 bases from V and 0 bases from J, the junction contained 17 bases not matched to a gene. The germline CDR1 and CDR2 sequences are SNHLY and FYNNEI. CDR3 length: 19 amino acids. DNA for the CDR3: TGTGCCAGCAGTGGTGGGACTAGAACGGTACCGAATTACTCCTACGAGCAGTACTTC. It specifies CASSGGTRTVPNYSYEQYF. Full variable domain (remainder filled in from reference TRBV2 and TRBJ2-7): EPEVTQTPSHQVTQMGQEVILRCVPISNHLYFYWYRQILGQKVEFLVSFYNNEISEKSEIFDDQFSVERPDGSNFTLKIRSTKLEDSAMYFCASSGGTRTVPNYSYEQYFGPGTRLTVT.

For this clone: The identical CDR3 is also encoded by other nucleotide sequences in the sample. The CDR3 protein is CASSITDTQYF. DNA of the CDR3: TGTGCCAGTAGTATTACTGATACGCAGTATTTT. The V and J genes are TRBV19 and TRBJ2-3, with D unclear. The V gene's germline CDR1 is LNHDA and CDR2 SQIVND (reference sequence). The CDR3 extends over 11 amino acids. V was pared by 3 bases and J by 6 bases, with 4 bases between.

J is TRBJ1-2 and V is TRBV4-3; maybe TRBD1 (6 bases). This CDR3 is 14 amino acids long. The V end was cut by 3 bases, the J end by 5 bases, with 13 bases between. CDR1 and CDR2 (germline): LGHNA, YSLEER. This CDR3 reads CASSHGGGFYGYTF. CDR3 in DNA: TGCGCCAGCAGCCATGGAGGGGGTTTTTATGGCTACACCTTC.

This chain uses TRBV5-8 with TRBJ1-2, with D unclear. V gave up 0 bases and J gave up 4 bases, with 7 bases separating them. Germline CDR1 and CDR2: SGHTS and YDEGEE. The CDR3 loop spans 13 amino acids. The CDR3, as DNA: TGTGCCAGCAGCTTGGACACCCTCTATGGCTACACCTTC. Protein sequence: CASSLDTLYGYTF.

In the case of this clone: Additional DNA sequences in this sample encode the identical CDR3. This chain links TRBV6-5 with TRBJ2-1; TRBD2 agrees at 8 bases. J gave up 1 base and V 5 bases, and 1 base lay outside the gene matches. The CDR3 totals 14 residues. Germline V gene data show CDR1 as MNHEY and CDR2 as SVGAGI. CDR3 in amino acids: CASSRGGSYNEQFF. The DNA of the CDR3 is TGTGCCAGCAGTCGGGGGGGGTCCTACAATGAGCAGTTCTTC.

The rearrangement uses TRBV5-6 and TRBJ1-4; 8 nucleotides line up with TRBD1. The junction had 5 bases not matched to a gene; V was cut back by 4 bases and J by 6 bases. Germline assignment: CDR1 SGHDT and CDR2 YYEEEE. The length of the CDR3 is 14 residues. The CDR3 here is CASSLQGVDEKLFF. The CDR3 DNA follows: TGTGCCAGCAGCCTACAGGGGGTAGATGAAAAACTGTTTTTT.